Shown below are 24 T cell receptor beta chains from a single sample sequenced in a study of blood T cell repertoires in COVID-19. Generated by immunoSEQ multiplex PCR, the TCRdb table keeps only in-frame clones and is missing some. The table lists about 24,000 clones, approximately 91% of them singletons, with around 30% in the top ten. The sequencing input was peripheral blood. Source of these receptors: a woman aged 70 to 79 with active COVID-19.

The chain carries TRBV19 and TRBJ1-2; D might be TRBD1 (6 bases). The CDR3 length is 15 residues. Trimming stripped 10 bases from V and 3 bases from J, with 21 bases between. Germline values: CDR1 LNHDA, CDR2 SQIVND (reference sequence). CDR3 in amino acids: CAISDSGGADYGYTF. The CDR3 DNA follows: TGTGCCATATCCGACTCGGGGGGGGCTGACTATGGCTACACCTTC.

The chain combines TRBV5-1 with TRBJ1-2; 9 positions match TRBD1. This CDR3 region has 15 residues. V lost 4 bases to trimming and J lost 4 bases; unmatched junction nucleotides: 8. CDR1 is SGHRS and CDR2 is YFSETQ in the germline V gene. The CDR3, as DNA: TGCGCCAGCAGCAGCCACAGGGGGCGCGTCTATGGCTACACCTTC. This gives the protein CASSSHRGRVYGYTF.

The chain recombines TRBV4-2 with TRBJ2-4; 13 bases fit TRBD2. Unmatched junction bases numbered 6, after V lost 1 base and J lost 6 bases. CDR1 is LGHNA and CDR2 is YNFKEQ in the germline V gene. This CDR3 contains 17 residues. CDR3: CASSQGPTSGGTNIQYF. In DNA, the CDR3 is TGTGCCAGCAGCCAAGGCCCGACTAGCGGGGGGACAAACATTCAGTACTTC.

The CDR3 nucleotides are TGTGCCAGCAGTGAACTAGCCACAGATACGCAGTATTTT. The encoded protein is CASSELATDTQYF. J is TRBJ2-3 and V is TRBV2, with D possibly matching TRBD2 (5 bases). The CDR3 runs 13 residues. Germline loops: CDR1 SNHLY, CDR2 FYNNEI. V dropped 2 bases and J dropped 2 bases, with 5 bases sitting between them.

This chain links TRBV2 with TRBJ1-5, with 10 bases that match TRBD1. Trimming removed 6 bases from V and 2 bases from J; junction bases left unmatched: 7. This CDR3 is 16 amino acids long. The V gene's germline CDR1 is SNHLY and CDR2 FYNNEI. The CDR3 coding sequence is TGTGCCAGCAGCCGGGACAGGGGCATTGGCAATCAGCCCCAGCATTTT. Translation: CASSRDRGIGNQPQHF.

V is TRBV7-3 and J is TRBJ2-7, with D maybe TRBD1 (6 bases). The V and J ends lost 8 bases and 0 bases respectively, with 11 bases between them. This CDR3 region has 13 residues. Germline V CDR1 and CDR2: SGHTA, FQGTGA. CDR3 DNA sequence: TGTGCCAGCTCCCTGGACAGCTCCTACGAGCAGTACTTC. This translates into CASSLDSSYEQYF. The whole variable domain, remainder taken from reference TRBV7-3 and TRBJ2-7, is GAGVSQTPSNKVTEKGKYVELRCDPISGHTALYWYRQSLGQGPEFLIYFQGTGAADDSGLPNDRFFAVRPEGSVSTLKIQRTERGDSAVYLCASSLDSSYEQYFGPGTRLTVT.

This clone occurred once. This chain uses TRBV30 with TRBJ2-1; TRBD2 agrees at 9 bases. Trimming cost V 5 bases and J 0 bases; bases outside gene matches: 5. Germline CDR1 is GTSNPN and CDR2 is SVGIG (reference sequence). There are 15 residues in the CDR3. CDR3 nucleotide sequence: TGTGCCTGGCAAATTAGCGGGGGCTCCTACAATGAGCAGTTCTTC. The encoded protein is CAWQISGGSYNEQFF.

The chain carries TRBV18 and TRBJ2-7, with D maybe TRBD1 (6 bases). The CDR3 runs to 14 residues. Germline V gene data show CDR1 as KGHSH and CDR2 as LQKENI. The ends were cut back, 4 bases at V and 3 bases at J, with 13 bases in the middle. The CDR3 bases are TGTGCCAGCTCACGACAGGAAGTGAGCTACGAGCAGTACTTC. Encoded protein: CASSRQEVSYEQYF.

The V and J genes are TRBV20-1 and TRBJ2-7; D is perhaps TRBD1 (6 bases). The germline V gene encodes CDR1 DFQATT and CDR2 SNEGSKA (reference sequence). The ends were cut back, 6 bases at V and 1 base at J, with 16 bases in the middle. The CDR3 is made up of 14 amino acids. The CDR3 loop is CSASGARGSYEQYF. The CDR3 DNA reads TGCAGTGCGAGTGGGGCCAGGGGTTCCTACGAGCAGTACTTC.

The genes are TRBV7-8 and TRBJ2-1; 9 bases are a match to TRBD2. The germline V gene has CDR1 SGHVS and CDR2 FQNEAQ. Germline trimming cut 1 base from V and 7 bases from J; bases unmatched to any gene: 11. CDR3 size: 17 residues. CDR3 region: CASSLGAGGPPFNEQFF. The CDR3 DNA is TGTGCCAGCAGCTTAGGTGCGGGGGGGCCTCCTTTTAATGAGCAGTTCTTC.

This rearrangement joins TRBV27 to TRBJ2-1; a weak D match, TRBD1 (5 bases). The ends were cut back, 5 bases at V and 3 bases at J, with 8 bases in the middle. Germline V lookup: CDR1 MNHEY, CDR2 SMNVEV (reference sequence). The CDR3 spans 13 residues. The chain's CDR3 is CASSRQLYNEQFF. The DNA of the CDR3 is TGTGCCAGCAGTCGACAGCTCTACAATGAGCAGTTCTTC.

The count of this clone is one. The chain combines TRBV4-3 with TRBJ2-1; D remains unclear. V lost 1 base, J lost 4 bases, and 5 bases lay in between. This CDR3 is 13 amino acids long. Germline lookup yields CDR1 LGHNA and CDR2 YSLEER. In nucleotides, the CDR3 is TGCGCCAGCAGCCAAGCCACATACAATGAGCAGTTCTTC. Residues: CASSQATYNEQFF.

The chain uses TRBV9 and TRBJ2-3, with TRBD1 matching 7 bases. The germline V gene has CDR1 SGDLS and CDR2 YYNGEE. The CDR3 runs to 14 residues. Unmatched junction bases numbered 6, after V lost 3 bases and J lost 5 bases. DNA for the CDR3: TGTGCCAGCAGCGAGACAGGGTTGGGAGATACGCAGTATTTT. It translates to CASSETGLGDTQYF.

The chain joins TRBV28 to TRBJ2-6; D remains ambiguous. This CDR3 region has 15 residues. V dropped 3 bases and J dropped 1 base, with 7 bases sitting between them. Per the germline V gene, CDR1 is MDHEN and CDR2 is SYDVKM. The CDR3 nucleotides are TGTGCCAGCAGTTTCAGGATATCTGGGGCCAACGTCCTGACTTTC. Amino acid sequence: CASSFRISGANVLTF.

This chain uses TRBV5-1 with TRBJ1-6, with 9 nucleotides matching TRBD1. Germline trimming cut 3 bases from V and 13 bases from J; bases unmatched to any gene: 5. Per germline, CDR1 SGHRS and CDR2 YFSETQ. The length of the CDR3 is 13 residues. The CDR3 protein is CASSSGQGFPLHF. DNA for the CDR3: TGCGCCAGCAGCTCCGGACAGGGGTTCCCCCTCCACTTT.

The chain carries TRBV5-6 and TRBJ2-2, with D possibly being TRBD1 (5 bases). The CDR3 has 15 residues. CDR1 SGHDT and CDR2 YYEEEE come from the germline V gene. Deletions cut 6 bases from V and 3 bases from J, with 15 bases between. The CDR3 region is CASTPGPRDTGELFF. The DNA for the CDR3 is TGTGCCAGCACCCCAGGGCCTCGGGACACCGGGGAGCTGTTTTTT. Variable domain in full (rest from reference TRBV5-6 and TRBJ2-2): DAGVTQSPTHLIKTRGQQVTLRCSPKSGHDTVSWYQQALGQGPQFIFQYYEEEERQRGNFPDRFSGHQFPNYSSELNVNALLLGDSALYLCASTPGPRDTGELFFGEGSRLTVL.

The sample holds one count of this clone. The gene calls are TRBV28 and TRBJ2-7, with D perhaps TRBD1 (6 bases). CDR1 is MDHEN and CDR2 is SYDVKM in the germline V gene. CDR3 length: 14 residues. The germline V and J ends were trimmed by 6 bases and 3 bases, with 15 bases remaining between them. The DNA of the CDR3 is TGTGCCAGCAGCACGACCCAGGGGATCTACGAGCAGTACTTC. Its translation is CASSTTQGIYEQYF.

This clone was counted only a few times. The chain is built from TRBV7-9 and TRBJ1-2; a possible D gene is TRBD1 (5 bases). V was pared by 5 bases and J by 1 base, with 14 bases between. From germline, CDR1 is SEHNR and CDR2 FQNEAQ (reference sequence). This CDR3 region has 15 residues. The CDR3 DNA sequence: TGTGCCAGCAGCGCCCAGCTGACAGTTAACTATGGCTACACCTTC. It yields the protein CASSAQLTVNYGYTF.

The chain employs TRBV29-1 and TRBJ1-1; D unresolved. Trimming took 5 bases from V and 6 from J, leaving 13 bases between them. The germline V gene encodes CDR1 SQVTM and CDR2 ANQGSEA. There are 12 residues in the CDR3. This CDR3 is CSVTTTPAEAFF. The CDR3 coding sequence is TGCAGCGTTACCACAACACCCGCTGAAGCTTTCTTT.

On this clone itself: Germline is not matched at one junction end, which may reflect a read error. The chain uses TRBV7-2 and TRBJ2-1; unclear D gene. There are 14 residues in the CDR3. CDR1 SGHTA and CDR2 FQGNSA come from the germline V gene. CDR3 region: CASNLFGHYNEQFF. Written as DNA, the CDR3 is TGTGCCAGCAACTTATTCGGTCACTACAATGAGCAGTTCTTC.

This clone was recorded only once. The chain joins TRBV12-3 or TRBV12-4 to TRBJ2-7; the D is unclear. The V end was cut by 2 bases, the J end by 2 bases, with 4 bases between. The CDR3 loop spans 12 amino acids. DNA of the CDR3: TGTGCCAGCAGTTTATTTACCTACGAGCAGTACTTC. Its translation is CASSLFTYEQYF.

This chain joins TRBV14 and TRBJ2-6; D ambiguous. Trimming stripped 0 bases from V and 1 base from J, with 16 bases between. Looked up from germline, CDR1 is SGHDN and CDR2 is FVKESK. The CDR3 consists of 19 residues. Here the CDR3 reads CASSQEGLVLRSGANVLTF. CDR3 sequence (DNA): TGTGCCAGCAGCCAAGAGGGCTTGGTGCTACGGTCTGGGGCCAACGTCCTGACTTTC.

V is TRBV19 and J is TRBJ1-6; no firm D call. Germline CDR1 is LNHDA and CDR2 is SQIVND (reference sequence). Trimming took 6 bases from V and 2 from J, leaving 8 bases between them. The CDR3 extends over 14 amino acids. CDR3 nucleotide sequence: TGTGCCAGTAGCGCGACAACCTATAATTCACCCCTCCACTTT. The encoded protein is CASSATTYNSPLHF.

This chain connects TRBV9 to TRBJ2-1, with 8 positions matching TRBD1. V was clipped by 1 base and J by 10 bases; unmatched bases: 7. This CDR3 is built from 14 residues. Germline V CDR1 and CDR2: SGDLS, YYNGEE. CDR3 DNA: TGTGCCAGCAGCGTAATACAGGGGGTAGGGGAGCAGTTCTTC. Residues: CASSVIQGVGEQFF.